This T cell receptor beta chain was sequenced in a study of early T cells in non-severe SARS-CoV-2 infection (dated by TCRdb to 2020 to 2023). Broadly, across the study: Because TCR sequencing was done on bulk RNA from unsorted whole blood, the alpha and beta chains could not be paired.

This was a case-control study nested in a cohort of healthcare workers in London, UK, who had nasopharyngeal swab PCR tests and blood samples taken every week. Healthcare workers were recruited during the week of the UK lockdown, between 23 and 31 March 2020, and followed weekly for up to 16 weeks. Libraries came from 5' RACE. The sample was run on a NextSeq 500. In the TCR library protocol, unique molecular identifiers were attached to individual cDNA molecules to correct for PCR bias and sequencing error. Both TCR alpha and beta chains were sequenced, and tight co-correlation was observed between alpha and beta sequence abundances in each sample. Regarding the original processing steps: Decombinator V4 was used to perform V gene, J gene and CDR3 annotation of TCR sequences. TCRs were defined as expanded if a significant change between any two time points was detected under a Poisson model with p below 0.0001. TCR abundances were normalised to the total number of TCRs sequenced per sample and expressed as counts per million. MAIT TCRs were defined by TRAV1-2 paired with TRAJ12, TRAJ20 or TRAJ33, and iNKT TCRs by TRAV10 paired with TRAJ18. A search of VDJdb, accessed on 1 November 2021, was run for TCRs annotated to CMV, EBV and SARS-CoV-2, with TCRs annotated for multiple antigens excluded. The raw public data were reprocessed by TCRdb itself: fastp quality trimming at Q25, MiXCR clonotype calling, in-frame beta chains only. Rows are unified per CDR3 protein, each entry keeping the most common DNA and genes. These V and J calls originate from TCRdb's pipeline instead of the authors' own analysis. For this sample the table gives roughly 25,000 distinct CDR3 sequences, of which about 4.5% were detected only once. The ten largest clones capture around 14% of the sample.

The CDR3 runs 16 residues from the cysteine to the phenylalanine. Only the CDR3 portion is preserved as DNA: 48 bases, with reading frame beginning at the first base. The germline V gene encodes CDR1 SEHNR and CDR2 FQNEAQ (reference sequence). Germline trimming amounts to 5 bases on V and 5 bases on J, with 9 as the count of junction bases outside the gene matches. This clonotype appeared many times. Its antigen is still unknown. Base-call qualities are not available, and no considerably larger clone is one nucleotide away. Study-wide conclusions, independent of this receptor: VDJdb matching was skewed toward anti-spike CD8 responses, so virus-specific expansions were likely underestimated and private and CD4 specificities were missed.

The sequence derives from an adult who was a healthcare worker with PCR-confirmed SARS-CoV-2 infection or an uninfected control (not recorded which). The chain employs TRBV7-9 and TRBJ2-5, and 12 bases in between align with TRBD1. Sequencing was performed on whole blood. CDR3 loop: CASSARDRGPEETQYF. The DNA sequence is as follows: TGTGCCAGCAGCGCACGGGACAGGGGGCCGGAGGAGACCCAGTACTTC. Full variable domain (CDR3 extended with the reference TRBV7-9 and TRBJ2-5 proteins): DTGVSQNPRHKITKRGQNVTFRCDPISEHNRLYWYRQTLGQGPEFLTYFQNEAQLEKSRLLSDRFSAERPKGSFSTLEIQRTEQGDSAMYLCASSARDRGPEETQYFGPGTRLLVL.